This T cell receptor (beta chain) originates from a study of cytomegalovirus exposure and HLA in healthy donors. General study findings and limits: The study put 150 to 200 TCR beta chains on its list as cytomegalovirus-associated.

The repertoire was sequenced with immunoSEQ multiplex PCR; TCRdb's copy has only in-frame clones and lacks some. This table holds 35,000 to 55,000 clones, roughly 93% found once. The donors were members of the validation cohort comprising over a hundred subjects, separate from the roughly 650-subject first cohort. V was clipped by 6 bases and J by 4 bases; unmatched bases: 6. The CDR3 is 14 amino acids. CDR1 is MDHEN, CDR2 SYDVKM, per germline. Of note for this clone: The antigen is unknown.

Sequencing was carried out using PBMCs. The J gene is TRBJ1-2, the V gene TRBV28, with 9 positions matching TRBD1. This TCR came from a woman between 18 and 29 years old in good health and CMV-seronegative. In DNA, the CDR3 is TGTGCCAGCAGATTTCCGGGACAGGGCTATGGCTACACCTTC. Protein product: CASRFPGQGYGYTF.